The 27 T cell receptor beta chains given below trace back to one sample, sequenced in a study of blood T cells in healthy people across ages. Together with a sample-barcoded 5' primer, a J-beta primer mix was included in a second PCR lasting about 7 to 11 cycles. TCRdb used MiXCR to reprocess the 5' RACE reads, holding one entry per CDR3 protein. Counted here are about 840,000 distinct CDR3 sequences, roughly 28% occurring once; the ten biggest clones make up about 9.4%. The sample also formed part of further work on T cells of mothers and their children.

The material sequenced was blood. Source of these receptors: a woman aged 40 to 50 in good health.

The sample holds a few counts of this clonotype. The gene calls are TRBV20-1 and TRBJ1-2; perhaps TRBD1 as D (5 bases). There are 14 residues in the CDR3. The V and J ends lost 0 bases and 3 bases respectively, with 11 bases between them. Germline-derived CDR1 and CDR2 are DFQATT and SNEGSKA (reference sequence). CDR3 DNA: TGCAGTGCTAGAGATTGGGTACAGGACTATGGCTACACCTTC. The encoded protein is CSARDWVQDYGYTF.

This clonotype was recorded a few times. The junction differs from germline at one of its ends, possibly a read error. V is TRBV5-5 and J is TRBJ2-1, with 9 bases lining up with TRBD1. The germline V gene encodes CDR1 SGHKS and CDR2 YYEKEE (reference sequence). The length of the CDR3 is 15 residues. The CDR3 nucleotides are TGTGCCAGCAGCTCGGGACAGGGTAACTACAATAAGCAGTTCTTC. Translation: CASSSGQGNYNKQFF.

This clonotype was counted only a few times. This chain links TRBV7-9 with TRBJ1-5; weak D call: TRBD1 (5 bases). Germline V gives CDR1 SEHNR, CDR2 FQNEAQ (reference sequence). This CDR3 comprises 16 residues. V was clipped by 5 bases and J by 1 base, with 15 bases between them. The CDR3 protein is CASSRSGGGSNQPQHF. Written as DNA, the CDR3 is TGTGCCAGCAGCAGGAGTGGGGGAGGCAGCAATCAGCCCCAGCATTTT.

This clonotype was seen a few times. For the CDR3, the DNA is TGTGCCAGCAGCCAAGAGAACCACCCCGACAGGGGGATCCCCTACGAGCAGTACTTC. This gives the protein CASSQENHPDRGIPYEQYF. The chain couples TRBV4-2 to TRBJ2-7; 9 bases match TRBD1. Germline V gene lookup returns CDR1 LGHNA and CDR2 YNFKEQ. J gave up 2 bases and V 0 bases, and 14 bases lay outside the gene matches. This CDR3 is built from 19 residues.

There are a few counts of this clonotype. The genes are TRBV5-1 and TRBJ2-7, with TRBD1 matching 7 bases. V dropped 4 bases and J dropped 1; count of bases not matched to a gene: 14. The CDR3 consists of 17 residues. The germline V gene encodes CDR1 SGHRS and CDR2 YFSETQ. This CDR3 is CASSLRDRIKTSYEQYF. In nucleotides, the CDR3 is TGCGCCAGCAGCCTTCGGGACAGAATTAAAACTTCCTACGAGCAGTACTTC.

This clonotype has only a few counts. This sequence joins TRBV20-1 and TRBJ2-7; 9 bases fit TRBD1. CDR1 and CDR2 from the germline V gene are DFQATT and SNEGSKA (reference sequence). This CDR3 has 14 residues. V shed 6 bases, J shed 0 bases, and the junction held 6 bases outside the gene matches. CDR3 residues: CSAGRDRASYEQYF. The CDR3 bases are TGCAGTGCAGGACGGGACAGGGCCTCCTACGAGCAGTACTTC.

Note on this clonotype: The CDR3 ends on some other residue instead of the conserved phenylalanine or tryptophan, so this is likely a read error. This chain joins TRBV12-3 or TRBV12-4 and TRBJ1-6; TRBD1 might be the D (5 bases). The CDR3 length is 16 residues. The V and J ends lost 0 bases and 9 bases respectively, with 15 bases between them. The CDR3 reads CASSLALARVGSPLHL. The CDR3 DNA reads as TGTGCCAGCAGTTTAGCGCTTGCCAGGGTCGGTTCACCCCTCCACTTG.

This clonotype was detected only a few times. This chain uses TRBV20-1 with TRBJ1-1; TRBD1 matches 9 bases. Germline-derived CDR1 and CDR2 are DFQATT and SNEGSKA (reference sequence). This CDR3 is 14 amino acids long. V gave up 2 bases and J gave up 5 bases; unmatched junction bases: 6. DNA for the CDR3: TGCAGTGCTAGATTGACAGGGGGAAGGACTGAAGCTTTCTTT. Encoded protein: CSARLTGGRTEAFF.

In this sample, this clonotype turned up many times. This chain uses TRBV20-1 with TRBJ2-1; the match to TRBD2 covers 9 bases. Trimming cost V 3 bases and J 7 bases; bases outside gene matches: 7. The germline V gene has CDR1 DFQATT and CDR2 SNEGSKA (reference sequence). The CDR3 is 14 amino acids. DNA for the CDR3: TGCAGTGCTAGGAGGCGGGGGGGCGTTAATGAGCAGTTCTTC. Translating gives CSARRRGGVNEQFF.

Notes on this clonotype: Since a much larger clone is just one base distant, this may be a read error. V and J are TRBV11-1 and TRBJ2-1, with 9 nucleotides matching TRBD2. The CDR3 contains 15 residues. Germline-derived CDR1 and CDR2 are SGHAT and FQDESV (reference sequence). The CDR3 sequence: CAGSLLAGTYNEQFF. CDR3 in DNA: TGTGCCGGCAGCTTGCTAGCGGGGACTTACAATGAGCAGTTCTTC.

This clonotype was detected a few times. The chain links TRBV3-1 to TRBJ2-5, with TRBD2 matching over 9 bases. The better agreement between TRBJ2-7 and the DNA end casts doubt on the J call. The CDR3 length is 15 residues. CDR1 is LGHDT and CDR2 is YNNKEL in the germline V gene (reference sequence). CDR3 sequence reads: CASSQFGGGANEQYF. In DNA form, the CDR3 reads TGTGCCAGCAGCCAATTTGGCGGGGGGGCAAACGAGCAGTACTTC.

At least ten counts were recorded for this clonotype. The chain is built from TRBV5-1 and TRBJ2-3; tentatively, D is TRBD2 (5 bases). V was trimmed by 5 bases and J by 3 bases, leaving 13 bases between them. Germline CDR1 and CDR2: SGHRS and YFSETQ. CDR3 size: 14 residues. The CDR3 nucleotides read TGCGCCAGCAGTCTTAACGGAGGAACAGATACGCAGTATTTT. This gives the protein CASSLNGGTDTQYF.

In this sample, this clonotype turned up many times. The CDR3 loop reads CASNPTTRVNYGYTF. In DNA, the CDR3 is TGTGCCAGCAACCCGACAACTAGAGTAAACTATGGCTACACCTTC. The V and J genes are TRBV12-3 or TRBV12-4 and TRBJ1-2; D gene ambiguous. The CDR3 totals 15 residues. Trimming shortened V by 7 bases and J by 2 bases, and 17 bases separated the two germline ends.

As to this clonotype: Being one base from a much bigger clone, this may be a read error. The chain employs TRBV7-2 and TRBJ2-7; tentative D call: TRBD2 (5 bases). The CDR3 consists of 15 residues. Per germline, CDR1 SGHTA and CDR2 FQGNSA. V lost 3 bases, J lost 7 bases, and 19 bases lay in between. CDR3 in amino acids: CASSLTLAFGGEQYF. CDR3 nucleotide sequence: TGTGCCAGCAGCTTGACTTTAGCCTTCGGCGGGGAGCAGTACTTC.

This clonotype was recorded a few times. The V and J genes are TRBV4-1 and TRBJ1-1; D gene ambiguous. CDR3 length equals 12 residues. Germline lookup yields CDR1 MGHRA and CDR2 YSYEKL. V was clipped by 4 bases and J by 6 bases, with 9 bases between them. CDR3 loop: CASSPIGAEAFF. The CDR3 DNA reads as TGCGCCAGCAGCCCGATTGGAGCTGAAGCTTTCTTT.

This rearrangement joins TRBV14 to TRBJ2-3; no reliable D call. CDR1 and CDR2 from the germline V gene are SGHDN and FVKESK. The CDR3 is 15 residues long. With 1 base removed from V and 2 bases from J, the gap between germline ends came to 10 bases. This chain's CDR3 is CASSQGVYLTDTQYF. The DNA of the CDR3 is TGTGCCAGCAGCCAAGGGGTATATCTCACAGATACGCAGTATTTT. Supplemented by reference TRBV14 and TRBJ2-3, the full variable domain reads EAGVTQFPSHSVIEKGQTVTLRCDPISGHDNLYWYRRVMGKEIKFLLHFVKESKQDESGMPNNRFLAERTGGTYSTLKVQPAELEDSGVYFCASSQGVYLTDTQYFGPGTRLTVL.

This clonotype was found a few times. The rearrangement joins TRBV12-3 or TRBV12-4 to TRBJ1-1; D may be TRBD1 (5 bases). Trimming left V 6 bases short and J 1 base short, with 12 bases between. CDR3 length: 14 residues. The CDR3 region is CASRSTAENTEAFF. In DNA form, the CDR3 reads TGTGCCAGCAGGTCGACAGCGGAGAACACTGAAGCTTTCTTT.

This clonotype was seen repeatedly, ten times or more. J is TRBJ2-1 and V is TRBV7-9; 13 bases are shared with TRBD2. Germline loops: CDR1 SEHNR, CDR2 FQNEAQ (reference sequence). V shed 5 bases, J shed 6 bases, and the junction held 13 bases outside the gene matches. The CDR3 sequence is 18 residues long. The CDR3 spells CASSPMGRLAGGINEQFF. The CDR3 region has the DNA TGTGCCAGCAGCCCCATGGGCCGACTAGCGGGGGGAATCAATGAGCAGTTCTTC.

This clonotype appeared once. The chain employs TRBV28 and TRBJ1-2; D remains ambiguous. Germline V CDR1 and CDR2: MDHEN, SYDVKM. The V end was cut by 2 bases, the J end by 5 bases, with 15 bases between. This CDR3 contains 15 residues. The CDR3 loop reads CASSLGSGSLYGYTF. CDR3 nucleotides: TGTGCCAGCAGTTTAGGATCCGGGAGTCTATATGGCTACACCTTC.

The chain's CDR3 is CASSLAGAGGLNEQFF. The CDR3 nucleotides read TGTGCCAGCAGCTTAGCTGGAGCGGGGGGTCTTAATGAGCAGTTCTTC. The V gene is TRBV7-2, the J gene TRBJ2-1, with 9 bases matching TRBD2. This CDR3 spans 16 amino acids. Germline CDR1 and CDR2: SGHTA and FQGNSA. V trimming: 0 bases; J trimming: 7 bases; junction bases outside the gene matches: 7.

The table lists this clonotype with many counts. The J gene is TRBJ2-5, the V gene TRBV29-1; 7 positions match TRBD2. The germline V gene has CDR1 SQVTM and CDR2 ANQGSEA. With V trimmed by 6 bases and J by 7 bases, 11 bases remained unmatched. The CDR3 loop spans 13 amino acids. The CDR3 loop is CSVGGNELGTQYF. CDR3 coding DNA: TGCAGCGTGGGGGGGAACGAGTTGGGGACCCAGTACTTC.

This chain joins TRBV5-5 and TRBJ2-4; TRBD1 matches 8 bases. Germline loops: CDR1 SGHKS, CDR2 YYEKEE (reference sequence). The length of the CDR3 is 17 residues. Germline trimming cut 4 bases from V and 0 bases from J; bases unmatched to any gene: 9. The chain's CDR3 is CASSPYLGQGAKNIQYF. CDR3 nucleotide sequence: TGTGCCAGCAGCCCCTACCTAGGACAGGGAGCCAAAAACATTCAGTACTTC.

The sample holds a few counts of this clonotype. Germline is not matched at one junction end, which may reflect a read error. This chain uses TRBV7-8 with TRBJ2-6; D might be TRBD1 (5 bases). The CDR3 length is 18 residues. Germline V gene data show CDR1 as SGHVS and CDR2 as FQNEAQ. CDR3: CASSLGWYRRAGAKVLTF. As DNA, the CDR3 is TGTGCCAGCAGCTTAGGGTGGTACCGCAGGGCTGGGGCCAAGGTCCTGACTTTC.

This clonotype was counted many times. The chain uses TRBV6-2 or TRBV6-3 and TRBJ2-7, with D uncertain. Trimming cost V 2 bases and J 4 bases, with 12 bases left between them. From germline, CDR1 is MNHEY and CDR2 SVGEGT. This CDR3 has 14 amino acids. The CDR3 reads CASSYEAMTYEQYF. The CDR3 coding sequence is TGTGCCAGCAGTTACGAGGCTATGACTTACGAGCAGTACTTC.

J is TRBJ1-1 and V is TRBV18; no clear D gene. The CDR3 contains 16 residues. V shed 2 bases and J shed 1 base, with 14 bases lying between them. Germline lookup yields CDR1 KGHSH and CDR2 LQKENI. The CDR3 here is CASSPIVLPANTEAFF. The CDR3 DNA is TGTGCCAGCTCACCAATCGTACTTCCAGCGAACACTGAAGCTTTCTTT.

Here the CDR3 reads CASKSSSGTDTQYF. CDR3 nucleotide sequence: TGTGCCAGCAAAAGCAGCTCCGGGACAGATACGCAGTATTTT. V and J are TRBV12-3 or TRBV12-4 and TRBJ2-3; D is unclear. Deletions cut 7 bases from V and 3 bases from J, with 14 bases between. CDR3 length equals 14 residues.

The J gene is TRBJ1-5, the V gene TRBV28, with no clear D. Trimming took 6 bases from V and 10 from J, leaving 10 bases between them. The CDR3 length is 11 residues. Germline values: CDR1 MDHEN, CDR2 SYDVKM. The CDR3 sequence: CASRGMFPQHF. The CDR3 nucleotides read TGTGCCAGCAGGGGGATGTTCCCCCAGCATTTT.